This T cell receptor beta chain comes out of a study of blood T cell repertoires in COVID-19 (dated by TCRdb to the early 2020s). Looking at the study overall: The collaborator samples originated in the United States, Italy and Spain and spanned the acute and convalescent phases of COVID-19. HLA class I and class II types, where available, came from metadata supplied by the sample provider rather than from assay-based typing. A de-identified subject ID, COVID-19 status, age in years and sex were almost always included in the sample metadata. The material from the prospective study consisted of cDNA or gDNA derived from T cells, B-cell-depleted T cells, or PBMCs. The samples were drawn from two sources: the first 160 participants of the ongoing ImmuneRACE study, and fewer than 1,500 subjects contributed by 6 global collaborators. Deeply sampled blood TCRbeta repertoires from subjects exposed to, actively infected with, or recovered from COVID-19 were included in the dataset. The repertoires were made available in a free public database intended to serve as a resource for research on the immune response to SARS-CoV-2. General study outcomes and caveats: The quantity of clinical and demographic metadata differed by source and by participant and was supplied without curation.

To note about this clone: What this receptor recognizes is not known. Base qualities are not at hand, and no much larger clone is one base apart.

TCRbeta CDR3 regions were amplified from genomic DNA by means of the immunoSEQ Assay, a bias-controlled multiplex PCR. Per the authors' processing: The number of nucleated cells in each sample was estimated by amplification of reference gene primers within the assay. To quantify the absolute abundance of each unique TCRbeta CDR3 rearrangement, sequence reads were collapsed and filtered. For each sample, productive Simpson clonality was calculated as the square root of Simpson's diversity index across productive rearrangements. In TCRdb, the immuneACCESS table is reduced to in-frame sequences with V and J assigned. These tables do not hold every clone; where another copy was compared, an unresolved V gene accounts for under half, and the others remain unexplained. V, J and clone size reflect that table, while D and trimming were determined from the DNA. Within this sample are 270,000 or so clones, with about 91% of them counted one time only. Clones ranked in the top ten supply about 4.5% of the sample.

A second Seattle source provided samples from volunteer blood donors who had recovered from COVID-19. Each collaborating institution followed its own protocols to collect whole blood in K2EDTA tubes. Collaborator samples were shipped for TCRbeta analysis as frozen whole blood, isolated PBMCs, or DNA extracted from either sample type. V is clipped by 3 bases and J by 8 bases, and the sequence between their germline boundaries is 11 bases long. The CDR3, cysteine through phenylalanine, is 12 amino acids long. Here the CDR3 DNA is all that survives: 36 bases in frame from base 1. Via the germline V gene, CDR1 is SGDLS and CDR2 YYNGEE.

The sample consisted of peripheral blood. The V and J genes are TRBV9 and TRBJ1-2; the D gene is perhaps TRBD1, from 6 matching bases. The TCR originated in a woman in her thirties or forties who had recovered from COVID-19. The CDR3 corresponds to CASSATGGGYTF. The DNA is as follows: TGTGCCAGCAGCGCTACGGGGGGCGGCTACACCTTC. The CDR3, completed at both ends by the reference TRBV9 and TRBJ1-2 genes, gives the full variable domain DSGVTQTPKHLITATGQRVTLRCSPRSGDLSVYWYQQSLDQGLQFLIQYYNGEERAKGNILERFSAQQFPDLHSELNLSSLELGDSALYFCASSATGGGYTFGSGTRLTVV.